This entry lists 22 T cell receptor beta chains sequenced from one sample in a study of T cell responses to AZD1222 COVID-19 vaccine. TCRdb's copy holds only in-frame clones and misses some; the assay was immunoSEQ multiplex PCR. The sample consists of some 110,000 clones, about 89% of them appearing once. Material: peripheral blood, obtained 28 days after the second dose of the MenACWY control vaccine. All receptors come from an adult who received the MenACWY meningococcal vaccine as a control.

A single count supports this clone. The chain is built from TRBV7-6 and TRBJ2-7; TRBD1 matches 9 bases. Germline V gene sequence: CDR1 SGHVS, CDR2 FNYEAQ. CDR3 length equals 16 residues. V gave up 5 bases and J gave up 3 bases; unmatched junction bases: 11. CDR3: CASSPSSGTGLYEQYF. The CDR3 DNA reads as TGTGCCAGCAGCCCATCCTCAGGGACAGGGCTCTACGAGCAGTACTTC.

The V and J genes are TRBV21-1 and TRBJ2-1; the DNA was not used to check the table's D call, TRBD2. TRBV21-1 is shown as a pseudogene. The CDR3 runs to 18 residues. CDR3 bases: TGTGCCAGCAGCAAAGTGGTATTAAGCGGTCCTTCCTACAATGAGCAGTTCTTC. It translates to CASSKVVLSGPSYNEQFF.

This clone was detected only once. This rearrangement joins TRBV7-9 to TRBJ2-4; TRBD2 agrees at 8 bases. V was pared by 7 bases and J by 1 base, with 9 bases of the junction left unmatched. Germline values: CDR1 SEHNR, CDR2 FQNEAQ (reference sequence). The length of the CDR3 is 16 residues. The CDR3 is CASTQAGVRAKNIQYF. In DNA form, the CDR3 reads TGTGCCAGCACCCAAGCGGGGGTTCGGGCCAAAAACATTCAGTACTTC.

The chain links TRBV7-3 to TRBJ1-2; no clear D. Trimming shortened V by 5 bases and J by 3 bases, and 10 bases separated the two germline ends. CDR1 and CDR2 from the germline V gene are SGHTA and FQGTGA. This CDR3 contains 13 residues. DNA for the CDR3: TGTGCCAGCAGCCCCGGAGCTGACTATGGCTACACCTTC. Translating gives CASSPGADYGYTF.

V gene TRBV5-5 combines with J gene TRBJ2-5; D may be TRBD1 (6 bases). This CDR3 comprises 15 residues. Germline-derived CDR1 and CDR2 are SGHKS and YYEKEE (reference sequence). Deletions cut 5 bases from V and 9 bases from J, with 23 bases between. The CDR3 DNA reads TGTGCCAGCAGGTTTGGCCCGGGACACAAGGGGGCCCAGTACTTC. Its protein product is CASRFGPGHKGAQYF. Drawing the rest from reference TRBV5-5 and TRBJ2-5, the complete variable domain is DAGVTQSPTHLIKTRGQQVTLRCSPISGHKSVSWYQQVLGQGPQFIFQYYEKEERGRGNFPDRFSARQFPNYSSELNVNALLLGDSALYLCASRFGPGHKGAQYFGPGTRLLVL.

The V gene is TRBV28, the J gene TRBJ1-2; D is undetermined. The V end lost 4 bases, the J end lost 0 bases, and 3 bases lay between the germline ends. The CDR3 runs 12 residues. Germline lookup yields CDR1 MDHEN and CDR2 SYDVKM. CDR3 amino acids: CASSSPNYGYTF. CDR3 in DNA: TGTGCCAGCAGTTCACCTAACTATGGCTACACCTTC.

This chain connects TRBV28 to TRBJ1-2; possible D gene TRBD1, 6 bases. V lost 6 bases and J 10 bases, leaving 18 bases between the germline ends. Germline CDR1 reads MDHEN; CDR2 reads SYDVKM. The CDR3 extends over 13 amino acids. CDR3 residues: CASSAGAAYYYTF. CDR3 coding DNA: TGTGCCAGCAGCGCAGGGGCCGCTTACTACTACACCTTC.

The gene calls are TRBV5-8 and TRBJ1-4; possible D gene TRBD1, 6 bases. Trimming shortened V by 4 bases and J by 3 bases, and 13 bases separated the two germline ends. The CDR3 sequence is 15 residues long. Looked up from germline, CDR1 is SGHTS and CDR2 is YDEGEE. The CDR3, as DNA: TGTGCCAGCAGCCCCGGGACAAGCTCTAATGAAAAACTGTTTTTT. Translated: CASSPGTSSNEKLFF.

The V and J genes are TRBV5-1 and TRBJ2-4; the match to TRBD2 covers 7 bases. This CDR3 has 13 amino acids. V shed 4 bases, J shed 13 bases, and the junction held 11 bases outside the gene matches. CDR1 and CDR2 from the germline V gene are SGHRS and YFSETQ. CDR3 bases: TGCGCCAGCAGCCCCGGGGGGAAAACATTACAGTACTTC. It translates to CASSPGGKTLQYF. Drawing the rest from reference TRBV5-1 and TRBJ2-4, the complete variable domain is KAGVTQTPRYLIKTRGQQVTLSCSPISGHRSVSWYQQTPGQGLQFLFEYFSETQRNKGNFPGRFSGRQFSNSRSEMNVSTLELGDSALYLCASSPGGKTLQYFGAGTRLSVL.

The chain couples TRBV7-2 to TRBJ1-4, with 8 bases aligning to TRBD1. V lost 2 bases and J lost 5; bases outside the gene matches: 4. Germline V gene data show CDR1 as SGHTA and CDR2 as FQGNSA. The CDR3 loop spans 15 amino acids. This chain's CDR3 is CASSLQGARNEKLFF. As DNA, the CDR3 is TGTGCCAGCAGCTTACAGGGGGCCAGAAATGAAAAACTGTTTTTT.

This clone was detected only once. This chain connects TRBV4-2 to TRBJ1-4, with D unresolved. V was cut by 6 bases and J by 4 bases, with 12 bases left in between. Germline V gives CDR1 LGHNA, CDR2 YNFKEQ. The CDR3 extends over 14 amino acids. CDR3 residues: CASSMRTDNEKLFF. The CDR3 DNA reads as TGTGCCAGCAGTATGCGGACGGATAATGAAAAACTGTTTTTT.

The chain combines TRBV6-5 with TRBJ1-2; D remains unclear. Between the trimmed V and J ends, which lost 5 bases and 8 bases, there was a span of 21 bases. Germline CDR1 reads MNHEY; CDR2 reads SVGAGI. This CDR3 spans 15 amino acids. This chain's CDR3 is CASSPRRDRNMGYTF. The CDR3 bases are TGTGCCAGCAGTCCCCGCCGGGATAGAAATATGGGCTACACCTTC.

This chain connects TRBV18 to TRBJ1-1; unclear D gene. Germline CDR1 KGHSH, CDR2 LQKENI. This CDR3 has 14 residues. V dropped 6 bases and J dropped 4 bases, with 15 bases sitting between them. This CDR3 is CASSRSERGTEAFF. CDR3 nucleotides: TGTGCCAGCTCCCGAAGTGAACGGGGCACTGAAGCTTTCTTT.

The V gene is TRBV10-2, the J gene TRBJ2-1; D unclear. V was clipped by 0 bases and J by 1 base, with 7 bases between them. Germline V gene lookup returns CDR1 WSHSY and CDR2 SAAADI. The CDR3 contains 15 residues. The chain's CDR3 is CASSESRESYNEQFF. CDR3 in DNA: TGCGCCAGCAGTGAGTCTCGCGAGTCCTACAATGAGCAGTTCTTC.

The chain employs TRBV28 and TRBJ1-4; D is unresolved. The CDR3 contains 12 residues. V lost 3 bases and J 2 bases, leaving 1 base between the germline ends. Germline loops: CDR1 MDHEN, CDR2 SYDVKM. For the CDR3, the DNA is TGTGCCAGCAGTTTGACTAATGAAAAACTGTTTTTT. It specifies CASSLTNEKLFF.

This chain links TRBV12-1 with TRBJ2-5. TRBV12-1 constitutes a pseudogene. This CDR3 contains 14 residues. CDR3 amino acids: CASSLWWVQETQYF. DNA for the CDR3: TGTGCCAGCAGCCTCTGGTGGGTCCAAGAGACCCAGTACTTC.

V is TRBV6-5 and J is TRBJ2-7; perhaps D is TRBD1 or TRBD2 (5 bases each). The germline CDR1 and CDR2 sequences are MNHEY and SVGAGI. The length of the CDR3 is 13 residues. V was pared by 10 bases and J by 2 bases, with 15 bases between. The CDR3 spells CATHRDGTYEQYF. In DNA form, the CDR3 reads TGTGCCACACACCGGGACGGTACCTACGAGCAGTACTTC.

V and J are TRBV6-2 or TRBV6-3 and TRBJ2-1; possible D gene TRBD1, 5 bases. The CDR3 loop spans 15 amino acids. Trimming left V 6 bases short and J 2 bases short, with 14 bases between. Germline V gene sequence: CDR1 MNHEY, CDR2 SVGEGT. The CDR3 loop reads CASSKDSNPYNEQFF. The CDR3, as DNA: TGTGCCAGCAGCAAAGACAGTAACCCCTACAATGAGCAGTTCTTC.

This rearrangement joins TRBV12-3 or TRBV12-4 to TRBJ1-1; the D gene is possibly TRBD1 (5 bases). Trimming cost V 5 bases and J 4 bases, with 11 bases left between them. The CDR3 runs to 13 residues. Written as DNA, the CDR3 is TGTGCCAGCAGTGTTACAGGTTCCACTGAAGCTTTCTTT. It encodes CASSVTGSTEAFF.

V is TRBV19 and J is TRBJ1-4; a weak D match, TRBD1 (5 bases). V was pared by 6 bases and J by 0 bases, with 8 bases between. The length of the CDR3 is 14 residues. Germline loops: CDR1 LNHDA, CDR2 SQIVND (reference sequence). The CDR3, as DNA: TGTGCCAGTAGGAGGGGTTCAACTAATGAAAAACTGTTTTTT. Encoded protein: CASRRGSTNEKLFF.

The J gene is TRBJ2-1, the V gene TRBV4-1; a weak D match, TRBD1 (6 bases). The CDR3 length is 16 residues. V lost 0 bases to trimming and J lost 0 bases, with 9 bases between them. Germline CDR1 is MGHRA and CDR2 is YSYEKL. CDR3 sequence (DNA): TGCGCCAGCAGCCAAGATACAGGGAGCTCCTACAATGAGCAGTTCTTC. Translated: CASSQDTGSSYNEQFF.

The chain has TRBV7-9 and TRBJ2-1; D perhaps matches TRBD1 (5 bases). The CDR3 is made up of 15 amino acids. The V end lost 5 bases, the J end lost 7 bases, and 18 bases lay between the germline ends. The V gene's germline CDR1 is SEHNR and CDR2 FQNEAQ (reference sequence). The CDR3 DNA is TGTGCCAGCAGCCGAAATTCGGGCAGGGTGAATGAGCAGTTCTTC. It is translated as CASSRNSGRVNEQFF.